This T cell receptor beta chain was sequenced during a study of technical replicates of blood from a handful of donors. Data came from immunoSEQ multiplex PCR; TCRdb stores just in-frame clones and leaves some out. The table lists roughly 90,000 clones, roughly 90% of them singletons. The CDR3 loop spans 17 amino acids. This clonotype was sampled from a human donor in good health. The chain couples TRBV21-1 to TRBJ2-4; the D segment call TRBD2 is taken from the table without a DNA check. TRBV21-1 is a recognized pseudogene. Sequenced material: T cells isolated from PBMCs. This chain's CDR3 is CASSKDLGRRRWNIQYF. DNA of the CDR3: TGTGCCAGCAGCAAAGATTTGGGGAGGAGACGTTGGAACATTCAGTACTTC.